The T cell receptor (beta chain) described here comes from a study of identifying expanded T cells in peripheral blood. This CDR3 spans 13 amino acids. Germline V lookup: CDR1 LNHDA, CDR2 SQIVND (reference sequence). The ends were cut back, 7 bases at V and 0 bases at J, with 10 bases in the middle. The assay was immunoSEQ multiplex PCR, and TCRdb's table has in-frame clones only and misses some. The sample holds 84,000 or so clones, 85% to 90% seen once. This sequence was found in a person aged 18 to 75 in good health. The V call is TRBV19, the J call TRBJ2-7; tentative D call: TRBD2 (6 bases). Sequencing used blood. CDR3 amino acids: CASKQRASYEQYF. The CDR3 DNA reads as TGTGCCAGTAAGCAGCGGGCCTCCTACGAGCAGTACTTC. The complete variable domain, with remaining parts taken from reference TRBV19 and TRBJ2-7, reads DGGITQSPKYLFRKEGQNVTLSCEQNLNHDAMYWYRQDPGQGLRLIYYSQIVNDFQKGDIAEGYSVSREKKESFPLTVTSAQKNPTAFYLCASKQRASYEQYFGPGTRLTVT.